Presented here are 9 T cell receptor beta chains from one specimen sequenced in a study of blood T cell repertoires in COVID-19. Generated by immunoSEQ multiplex PCR, the TCRdb table keeps only in-frame clones and is missing some. Among some 59,000 clones listed, 80% to 90% were seen once. The sequencing sample was made of peripheral blood. Receptor source: a man aged 55 to 70 with acute or convalescent COVID-19.

The chain carries TRBV5-1 and TRBJ1-2, with D possibly TRBD1 on 5 matching bases. V lost 2 bases and J 1 base, leaving 24 bases between the germline ends. The V gene's germline CDR1 is SGHRS and CDR2 YFSETQ. CDR3 length: 19 amino acids. CDR3 bases: TGCGCCAGCAGCTTAAGACCTTCAGGGTCCGGATCTGGTAACTATGGCTACACCTTC. Translation: CASSLRPSGSGSGNYGYTF.

V and J are TRBV5-1 and TRBJ1-2; 10 bases match TRBD1. With 3 bases clipped from V and 4 bases from J, the junction kept 6 bases outside the gene matches. Germline assignment: CDR1 SGHRS and CDR2 YFSETQ. The CDR3 has 15 amino acids. The DNA for the CDR3 is TGCGCCAGCAGCTCCGGGACAGGGGCTGTCTATGGCTACACCTTC. It specifies CASSSGTGAVYGYTF.

V is TRBV27 and J is TRBJ2-7; D is perhaps TRBD1 (5 bases). The V end was cut by 2 bases, the J end by 5 bases, with 13 bases between. Germline-derived CDR1 and CDR2 are MNHEY and SMNVEV (reference sequence). The CDR3 length is 14 residues. This CDR3 reads CASSLLQGGHEQYF. CDR3 coding DNA: TGTGCCAGCAGTTTACTTCAGGGTGGCCACGAGCAGTACTTC.

The V and J genes are TRBV10-1 and TRBJ2-7; D might be TRBD1 (5 bases). Per germline, CDR1 WNHNN and CDR2 SYGVQD (reference sequence). There are 15 residues in the CDR3. The V end was cut by 0 bases, the J end by 2 bases, with 11 bases between. This chain's CDR3 is CASSESQGAAYEQYF. DNA of the CDR3: TGCGCCAGCAGTGAGTCTCAGGGTGCAGCCTACGAGCAGTACTTC.

This clone was counted between two and nine times. The rearrangement links TRBV23-1 to TRBJ1-4; TRBD1 agrees at 8 bases. TRBV23-1 is an ORF, with its function uncertain. J gave up 8 bases and V 4 bases, and 15 bases lay outside the gene matches. There are 17 residues in the CDR3. The CDR3 spells CASSLRLTGVSGEKLFF. The CDR3 DNA reads TGCGCCAGCAGTCTGAGATTGACAGGGGTTTCGGGAGAAAAACTGTTTTTT.

This clone came up once. The chain has TRBV9 and TRBJ1-3; a possible D gene is TRBD1 (5 bases). From germline, CDR1 is SGDLS and CDR2 YYNGEE. The CDR3 extends over 16 amino acids. Trimming took off 0 bases at V and 5 bases at J, with 15 bases between the two ends. DNA for the CDR3: TGTGCCAGCAGCGTAGCCTCAGGGTCTAGTCGAAACACCATATATTTT. Its translation: CASSVASGSSRNTIYF.

V and J are TRBV6-5 and TRBJ2-1, with 9 bases that match TRBD2. The V gene end was trimmed by 2 bases and the J gene end by 8 bases; junction bases not matched to a gene: 10. Germline V lookup: CDR1 MNHEY, CDR2 SVGAGI. The CDR3 consists of 16 residues. In nucleotides, the CDR3 is TGTGCCAGCAGTTACACGGCGGGGGGGCCAAGTGATGAGCAGTTCTTC. The encoded protein is CASSYTAGGPSDEQFF.

The chain employs TRBV5-1 and TRBJ2-7; possible D gene TRBD1, 5 bases. The CDR3 spans 18 residues. CDR1 and CDR2 from the germline V gene are SGHRS and YFSETQ. V gave up 0 bases and J gave up 3 bases, with 22 bases separating them. The CDR3 reads CASSLGLKSRTPFYEQYF. The CDR3 region has the DNA TGCGCCAGCAGCTTGGGTTTAAAGTCCAGGACACCATTCTACGAGCAGTACTTC. The full variable domain, its missing parts supplied by reference TRBV5-1 and TRBJ2-7, is KAGVTQTPRYLIKTRGQQVTLSCSPISGHRSVSWYQQTPGQGLQFLFEYFSETQRNKGNFPGRFSGRQFSNSRSEMNVSTLELGDSALYLCASSLGLKSRTPFYEQYFGPGTRLTVT.

The chain carries TRBV10-2 and TRBJ1-5; tentatively, D is TRBD1 (5 bases). Germline lookup yields CDR1 WSHSY and CDR2 SAAADI. The CDR3 totals 16 residues. The V end was cut by 8 bases, the J end by 0 bases, with 17 bases between. The CDR3 spells CASATLGGISNQPQHF. The DNA for the CDR3 is TGCGCCAGCGCAACCTTGGGGGGAATTAGCAATCAGCCCCAGCATTTT.